This T cell receptor beta chain emerged from a study of T cells in Graves' hyperthyroidism and ophthalmopathy. Regions amplified from RNA transcripts were the TCR beta CDR3 regions. The HTBI primer set drove a first-round RT-PCR of the TCR CDR3. TCRdb re-called the multiplex PCR reads through MiXCR, storing one row per CDR3 protein. The profile shows over 200,000 distinct CDR3 sequences, 17% of them singletons. The sequence was obtained from a man in his fifties or sixties with Graves' hyperthyroidism. Material: blood.

CDR3 protein: CASSGQLIQETQYF. For the CDR3, the DNA is TGTGCCAGTAGTGGACAGCTGATACAAGAGACCCAGTACTTC. V gene TRBV19 combines with J gene TRBJ2-5, with a tentative D call TRBD1 (6 bases). CDR3 length: 14 amino acids. V was pared by 5 bases and J by 2 bases, with 12 bases between. CDR1 and CDR2 from the germline V gene are LNHDA and SQIVND (reference sequence).